One sample yielded the 5 T cell receptor beta chains listed below, sequenced in a study of T cells in Graves' hyperthyroidism and ophthalmopathy. Amplification yielded TCR beta CDR3 regions, with RNA transcripts as the source. The primer set for the first-round RT-PCR of the TCR CDR3 was HTBI. TCRdb re-called the multiplex PCR reads with MiXCR, one entry per CDR3 protein. The table has 530,000 or so distinct CDR3 sequences, 46% seen once; the top ten hold more than 7.5%. The sample consisted of peripheral blood or thyroid tissue (not recorded which). The receptors derive from a woman aged 18-35 years with Graves' hyperthyroidism.

This clonotype has just a few counts. The chain is built from TRBV28 and TRBJ1-1; TRBD1 agrees at 7 bases. This CDR3 comprises 16 residues. V shed 6 bases and J 4 bases; nucleotides not matched to a gene: 14. The V gene's germline CDR1 is MDHEN and CDR2 SYDVKM. The CDR3 bases are TGTGCCAGCAGCCGCCCTAACAGGGGCTGGGGCACTGAAGCTTTCTTT. Encoded protein: CASSRPNRGWGTEAFF.

The J gene is TRBJ1-4, the V gene TRBV5-5, with D possibly being TRBD1 (5 bases). Germline V gene data show CDR1 as SGHKS and CDR2 as YYEKEE (reference sequence). The CDR3 is made up of 16 amino acids. Between the trimmed V and J ends, which lost 0 bases and 7 bases, there was a span of 16 bases. CDR3 loop: CASSLDSRGWSEKLFF. The CDR3 DNA sequence: TGTGCCAGCAGCTTGGACTCAAGGGGCTGGAGTGAAAAACTGTTTTTT.

This clonotype was seen many times. The CDR3 spells CASSQDQRIPRDTEAFF. The CDR3 DNA reads as TGTGCCAGCAGCCAAGACCAAAGGATACCCAGGGACACTGAAGCTTTCTTT. The chain recombines TRBV4-2 with TRBJ1-1; possible D gene TRBD1, 5 bases. CDR1 LGHNA and CDR2 YNFKEQ come from the germline V gene. The CDR3 has 17 residues. The V end lost 0 bases, the J end lost 3 bases, and 17 bases lay between the germline ends.

The chain has TRBV7-3 and TRBJ1-4, with a possible D match to TRBD1 (6 bases). Trimming took off 5 bases at V and 0 bases at J, with 16 bases between the two ends. The CDR3 has 17 amino acids. Germline lookup yields CDR1 SGHTA and CDR2 FQGTGA. The CDR3 sequence is CASSIQGYTATNEKLFF. The CDR3 region has the DNA TGTGCCAGCAGCATACAGGGATACACAGCAACTAATGAAAAACTGTTTTTT.

This clonotype was picked up many times. CDR3 protein: CASTSGVMNTEAFF. The DNA for the CDR3 is TGTGCCAGCACTTCCGGAGTCATGAACACTGAAGCTTTCTTT. The chain recombines TRBV7-9 with TRBJ1-1; D is unresolved. V was pared by 7 bases and J by 0 bases, with 12 bases between. Germline V lookup: CDR1 SEHNR, CDR2 FQNEAQ (reference sequence). The CDR3 contains 14 residues.